Sequencing of this T cell receptor (beta chain) was carried out in a study of shared clonotypes between healthy human individuals. Study conclusions and caveats: Among donors, clonotype sharing was expected to be affected by sequencing depth. What limited the represented genetic and exposure-history diversity was the small number of donors.

The method was immunoSEQ multiplex PCR; TCRdb's version includes in-frame clones alone and lacks a portion of them. The data hold about 470,000 clones, with 70% to 80% observed a single time. The donors, all of them Caucasian adults, lived in Nashville, Tennessee. As for this clone: Antigen: not known.

Material: PBMCs. The receptor's source is a woman in her 40s in good health. Some clones in this sample may be carry-over from other donors' samples.

The CDR3 nucleotides read TGTGCCAGCAGCTTAGGCCTCCTCAATGAGCAGTTCTTC. Residues: CASSLGLLNEQFF. The V call is TRBV7-2, the J call TRBJ2-1; D is undetermined. This CDR3 contains 13 residues. CDR1 is SGHTA, CDR2 FQGNSA, per germline. Trimming removed 1 base from V and 6 bases from J, with 7 bases in between.